This TCR beta chain was captured in a study of blood T cell repertoires in COVID-19. Whole-study context: Spain, Italy and the United States supplied samples that represented acute and convalescent COVID-19.

Under the authors' procedure: Nucleated cell counts were estimated from reference gene primer amplification. The protocol was immunoSEQ multiplex PCR, while the TCRdb copy is restricted to in-frame clones and leaves out a portion. The V and J calls and clone size are taken from that table; D and trimming were inferred from the DNA. This sample has roughly 60,000 clones, with around four fifths found just once. The CDR3 covers 16 residues. Trimming shortened V by 2 bases and J by 2 bases, and 14 bases separated the two germline ends. The germline V gene encodes CDR1 SGHDN and CDR2 FVKESK. The clonotype originates from a man at least 80 years old with acute or convalescent COVID-19. What was sequenced was peripheral blood. This chain links TRBV14 with TRBJ2-3, with D possibly TRBD1 on 6 matching bases. CDR3 in DNA: TGTGCCAGCAGCCAAAGTCTGGGGGCGACCACAGATACGCAGTATTTT. This translates into CASSQSLGATTDTQYF.